These 24 T cell receptor beta chains came from one sample sequenced in a study of T-cell memory formation after mild COVID-19. TCRdb re-called the 5' RACE reads with MiXCR, one entry per CDR3 protein. Of 40,000 to 60,000 distinct CDR3 sequences listed, roughly 27% are singletons. Sequencing was carried out using PBMCs or a T cell subset sorted from them (not recorded which). The receptors shown here come from a man younger than 35 who had mild COVID-19 (a few samples of this study predate the infection). Cell type and time point are not known.

V usage is TRBV7-9 and J usage is TRBJ2-1; 13 nucleotides agree with TRBD2. The germline V gene encodes CDR1 SEHNR and CDR2 FQNEAQ (reference sequence). V shed 3 bases and J 9 bases; nucleotides not matched to a gene: 29. The CDR3 is 23 residues long. The CDR3 bases are TGTGCCAGCAGCTTTATTTGGGGACACCTCATTACTACTAGCGGGGGGGCCCCCGGTGAGCAGTTCTTC. Its protein product is CASSFIWGHLITTSGGAPGEQFF.

The V gene is TRBV13, the J gene TRBJ1-1; D is ambiguous. This CDR3 spans 12 amino acids. Between the trimmed V and J ends, which lost 1 base and 5 bases, there was a span of 5 bases. CDR1 and CDR2 (germline): PRHDT, FYEKMQ (reference sequence). CDR3 residues: CASSLERTEAFF. The CDR3 DNA reads as TGTGCCAGCAGCTTAGAACGTACTGAAGCTTTCTTT.

V gene TRBV19 combines with J gene TRBJ2-7, with D tentatively TRBD2 (6 bases). Trimming cost V 0 bases and J 0 bases, with 9 bases left between them. CDR3 length: 15 amino acids. Germline loops: CDR1 LNHDA, CDR2 SQIVND (reference sequence). Here the CDR3 DNA reads TGTGCCAGTAGTATAGAGGGGGGAAGCTCCTACGAGCAGTACTTC. Translation gives CASSIEGGSSYEQYF.

V is TRBV4-3 and J is TRBJ2-5, with TRBD1 as a possible D gene (7 bases). The CDR3 consists of 15 residues. In germline, CDR1 is LGHNA, CDR2 YSLEER. V gave up 0 bases and J gave up 0 bases, with 8 bases separating them. The CDR3: CASSQDRGDQETQYF. CDR3 DNA sequence: TGCGCCAGCAGCCAAGACAGGGGGGACCAAGAGACCCAGTACTTC.

The rearrangement uses TRBV6-5 and TRBJ1-2, with 8 bases aligning to TRBD1. The CDR3 sequence is 13 residues long. The V and J ends lost 0 bases and 7 bases, in that order; junction bases with no gene match: 1. Germline V gene data show CDR1 as MNHEY and CDR2 as SVGAGI. The CDR3 DNA is TGTGCCAGCAGTTACTCCGACAGGGGTGGCTACACCTTC. Protein: CASSYSDRGGYTF.

This clonotype was seen ten or more times. This chain joins TRBV4-1 and TRBJ2-1; 11 bases agree with TRBD1. Germline assignment: CDR1 MGHRA and CDR2 YSYEKL. Germline trimming cut 3 bases from V and 8 bases from J; bases unmatched to any gene: 6. The CDR3 spans 15 residues. The CDR3 DNA reads as TGCGCCAGCAGCCATCCCGGACAGGGGGCCCATGAGCAGTTCTTC. Encoded protein: CASSHPGQGAHEQFF.

The chain combines TRBV7-9 with TRBJ2-3; tentatively, D is TRBD1 (6 bases). From germline, CDR1 is SEHNR and CDR2 FQNEAQ (reference sequence). The CDR3 covers 18 residues. Trimming left V 0 bases short and J 2 bases short, with 18 bases between. The CDR3 protein is CASSLAVVRDKFTDTQYF. The DNA for the CDR3 is TGTGCCAGCAGCTTAGCGGTGGTTCGGGACAAGTTCACAGATACGCAGTATTTT.

The chain joins TRBV28 to TRBJ1-1; D unclear. V dropped 7 bases and J dropped 0 bases, with 15 bases sitting between them. The CDR3 sequence is 15 residues long. In germline, CDR1 is MDHEN, CDR2 SYDVKM. The CDR3 protein is CASTLGRILNTEAFF. CDR3 sequence (DNA): TGTGCCAGCACCCTTGGACGGATTTTGAACACTGAAGCTTTCTTT.

This clonotype was detected a few times. The chain has TRBV29-1 and TRBJ2-1; D uncertain. Germline CDR1 SQVTM, CDR2 ANQGSEA. The CDR3 loop spans 10 amino acids. Between the trimmed V and J ends, which lost 6 bases and 7 bases, there was a span of 7 bases. The DNA of the CDR3 is TGCAGCGTGGCGGAAAATGAGCAGTTCTTC. It is translated as CSVAENEQFF.

This clonotype was observed at least ten times. The chain is built from TRBV7-9 and TRBJ2-1; no clear D. CDR3 length equals 14 residues. V lost 2 bases and J 7 bases, leaving 12 bases between the germline ends. Germline V gene data show CDR1 as SEHNR and CDR2 as FQNEAQ (reference sequence). Here the CDR3 reads CASSLSQAENEQFF. The CDR3 DNA sequence: TGTGCCAGCAGCTTAAGCCAGGCCGAGAATGAGCAGTTCTTC.

This chain links TRBV7-8 with TRBJ2-3, with 9 bases fitting TRBD2. Trimming took 4 bases from V and 2 from J; bases not matched to a gene: 7. The germline gives CDR1 SGHVS, CDR2 FQNEAQ. The CDR3 is 16 residues long. The CDR3 DNA follows: TGTGCCAGCAGCTGGGCGCTAGCGGGGTCCACAGATACGCAGTATTTT. Translating gives CASSWALAGSTDTQYF.

The CDR3, as DNA: TGTGCCAGCAGCTTAAGAGTTGACAGGTCAGACCGTCAGCCCCAGCATTTT. Translation: CASSLRVDRSDRQPQHF. This sequence joins TRBV7-4 and TRBJ1-5, with a tentative D call TRBD1 (6 bases). CDR1 and CDR2 (germline): SGHVT, SQSDAQ. V was clipped by 2 bases and J by 6 bases, with 20 bases between them. There are 17 residues in the CDR3.

This chain uses TRBV7-6 with TRBJ1-1; D gene uncertain. Per germline, CDR1 SGHVS and CDR2 FNYEAQ. The V end lost 7 bases, the J end lost 2 bases, and 8 bases lay between the germline ends. This CDR3 is built from 12 residues. In nucleotides, the CDR3 is TGTGCCAGCACTTCCGGTAACACTGAAGCTTTCTTT. It specifies CASTSGNTEAFF.

This clonotype was counted only a few times. The rearrangement uses TRBV9 and TRBJ1-2; TRBD1 matches 7 bases. Germline V gives CDR1 SGDLS, CDR2 YYNGEE. CDR3 length: 16 residues. J gave up 0 bases and V 0 bases, and 5 bases lay outside the gene matches. The CDR3 loop is CASSVDNRGANYGYTF. In DNA, the CDR3 is TGTGCCAGCAGCGTAGACAACAGGGGTGCTAACTATGGCTACACCTTC.

A few counts support this clonotype. The V call is TRBV4-3, the J call TRBJ1-1, with D possibly matching TRBD1 (5 bases). The CDR3 is made up of 17 amino acids. Germline V gene data show CDR1 as LGHNA and CDR2 as YSLEER. Trimming left V 0 bases short and J 0 bases short, with 14 bases between. CDR3 in amino acids: CASSQDLGDSLNTEAFF. CDR3 coding DNA: TGCGCCAGCAGCCAAGATCTTGGTGACAGTTTGAACACTGAAGCTTTCTTT.

Only a few counts were recorded for this clonotype. The chain links TRBV7-3 to TRBJ2-2, with D unclear. CDR1 is SGHTA and CDR2 is FQGTGA in the germline V gene. The length of the CDR3 is 12 residues. Between the trimmed V and J ends, which lost 2 bases and 8 bases, there was a span of 6 bases. The CDR3 DNA is TGTGCCAGCAGCTTATTCCCAGGGGAGCTGTTTTTT. Translated, it gives CASSLFPGELFF. The entire variable domain, with the rest obtained from reference TRBV7-3 and TRBJ2-2, is as follows: GAGVSQTPSNKVTEKGKYVELRCDPISGHTALYWYRQSLGQGPEFLIYFQGTGAADDSGLPNDRFFAVRPEGSVSTLKIQRTERGDSAVYLCASSLFPGELFFGEGSRLTVL.

The J gene is TRBJ2-5, the V gene TRBV4-1, with 11 bases identical to TRBD2. The CDR3 consists of 17 residues. Per germline, CDR1 MGHRA and CDR2 YSYEKL. Unmatched junction bases numbered 8, after V lost 3 bases and J lost 2 bases. CDR3 region: CASSHEGLAVPQETQYF. The CDR3 coding sequence is TGCGCCAGCAGCCATGAGGGACTAGCGGTACCACAAGAGACCCAGTACTTC.

The gene calls are TRBV6-2 or TRBV6-3 and TRBJ2-7; a possible D gene is TRBD2 (5 bases). CDR1 is MNHEY, CDR2 SVGEGT, per germline. V lost 6 bases and J lost 4, with 13 bases in between. This CDR3 has 13 residues. The CDR3: CASSYGGLYEQYV. For the CDR3, the DNA is TGTGCCAGCAGCTACGGAGGACTTTACGAGCAGTACGTC.

This clonotype has just a few counts. The V call is TRBV6-5, the J call TRBJ2-1, with TRBD1 matching over 8 bases. V lost 6 bases to trimming and J lost 8 bases; unmatched junction nucleotides: 9. Germline V gene lookup returns CDR1 MNHEY and CDR2 SVGAGI. There are 14 residues in the CDR3. This CDR3 reads CASRKDRVLYEQFF. The CDR3 region has the DNA TGTGCCAGCAGAAAGGACAGGGTCTTGTATGAGCAGTTCTTC.

The chain has TRBV2 and TRBJ2-3, with D perhaps matching TRBD1 (6 bases). CDR3 length: 14 residues. Per germline, CDR1 SNHLY and CDR2 FYNNEI. The V end was cut by 5 bases, the J end by 2 bases, with 11 bases between. CDR3 loop: CASSPRTATDTQYF. CDR3 in DNA: TGTGCCAGCAGTCCGAGGACAGCCACAGATACGCAGTATTTT.

A few counts support this clonotype. V usage is TRBV7-2 and J usage is TRBJ2-2, with 8 bases matching TRBD2. Per the germline V gene, CDR1 is SGHTA and CDR2 is FQGNSA. The V segment lost 1 base and the J segment 2 bases; nucleotides outside the gene matches: 9. The CDR3 is 18 residues long. CDR3 sequence (DNA): TGTGCCAGCAGCTTAGTAGCGAGCGGGGGCGCCAACACCGGGGAGCTGTTTTTT. It specifies CASSLVASGGANTGELFF. Together with reference TRBV7-2 and TRBJ2-2, the CDR3 gives the full variable domain: GAGVSQSPSNKVTEKGKDVELRCDPISGHTALYWYRQSLGQGLEFLIYFQGNSAPDKSGLPSDRFSAERTGGSVSTLTIQRTQQEDSAVYLCASSLVASGGANTGELFFGEGSRLTVL.

This clonotype was observed a few times. The chain couples TRBV7-3 to TRBJ2-1; 7 nucleotides match TRBD2. The CDR3 has 13 residues. Per germline, CDR1 SGHTA and CDR2 FQGTGA. V was pared by 2 bases and J by 8 bases, with 3 bases of the junction left unmatched. The CDR3 DNA reads as TGTGCCAGCAGCTTAGGGAGCGGGGATGAGCAGTTCTTC. Its protein is CASSLGSGDEQFF.

J is TRBJ2-4 and V is TRBV7-9, with no clear D. The V and J ends lost 7 bases and 6 bases respectively, with 13 bases between them. Germline CDR1 SEHNR, CDR2 FQNEAQ (reference sequence). The CDR3 is 13 amino acids. CDR3 DNA sequence: TGTGCCAGCAATCCCCCAGGCGGAAACATTCAGTACTTC. Its protein is CASNPPGGNIQYF.

This sequence joins TRBV7-9 and TRBJ1-4; D is undetermined. V gave up 5 bases and J gave up 8 bases, with 15 bases separating them. The CDR3 runs to 14 residues. CDR1 is SEHNR and CDR2 is FQNEAQ in the germline V gene (reference sequence). CDR3 sequence reads: CASSRDKPVEKLFF. CDR3 DNA: TGTGCCAGCAGCCGCGACAAGCCGGTGGAAAAACTGTTTTTT.